This is a list of T cell receptor beta chains from one sample in a study of technical replicates of blood from a few donors. Clones were read by immunoSEQ multiplex PCR, and TCRdb kept only the in-frame ones, dropping some. The table shows 55,000 to 80,000 clones, with 95% to 98% occurring only once. Source material: T cells isolated from PBMCs. The receptors originated from a human donor in good health. The CDR3 runs from the conserved cysteine through the conserved F or W. The D gene is left open where the match is weak. Clone size, where shown, is once, few, many, or a class for clones that have expanded.

clone_size,d_call,j_call,v_call,cdr3_aa,cdr3_nt
NA,NA,TRBJ2-4,TRBV28,CASSGGGRGNIQYF,TGTGCCAGCAGTGGAGGAGGGAGAGGAAACATTCAGTACTTC
NA,TRBD2,TRBJ2-1,TRBV11-1,CASSSPWGAGGRDEQFF,TGTGCCAGCAGTTCGCCCTGGGGAGCGGGGGGGCGTGATGAGCAGTTCTTC
NA,NA,TRBJ2-7,TRBV6-5,CATLDRGGGQYF,TGTGCCACCTTGGACAGAGGCGGGGGGCAGTACTTC
NA,TRBD1,TRBJ2-5,TRBV9,CASSVGTGAKETQYF,TGTGCCAGCAGCGTAGGAACAGGGGCAAAAGAGACCCAGTACTTC
NA,NA,TRBJ1-2,TRBV4-1,CASSQEGAYGYTF,TGCGCCAGCAGCCAAGAGGGAGCCTATGGCTACACCTTC
NA,TRBD2,TRBJ2-7,TRBV15,CATSRDPLAGGRLEQYF,TGTGCCACCAGCAGAGACCCACTAGCGGGGGGACGCCTCGAGCAGTACTTC
NA,TRBD2,TRBJ2-7,TRBV5-1,CASSPGLAENYEQYF,TGCGCCAGCAGCCCGGGACTAGCGGAAAACTACGAGCAGTACTTC
few,NA,TRBJ1-3,TRBV10-3,CAITSSGNTIYF,TGTGCCATCACCAGCTCTGGAAACACCATATATTTT
NA,TRBD1,TRBJ1-1,TRBV27,CASSLRGTGKDTEAFF,TGTGCCAGCAGTTTAAGAGGGACAGGGAAGGACACTGAAGCTTTCTTT
NA,NA,TRBJ2-1,TRBV7-9,CASRSMDGTLVEQFF,TGTGCCAGCAGGTCCATGGATGGGACACTGGTTGAGCAGTTCTTC
NA,TRBD1,TRBJ1-2,TRBV6-1,CASSEAGDREFYTF,TGTGCCAGCAGTGAAGCGGGGGACAGGGAGTTTTACACCTTC
NA,TRBD2,TRBJ2-3,TRBV27,CASSWRGTSDTQYF,TGTGCCAGCAGTTGGCGGGGGACCTCAGATACGCAGTATTTT
once,NA,TRBJ2-3,TRBV28,CASSLEAALSTDTQYF,TGTGCCAGCAGTTTGGAGGCTGCACTTAGCACAGATACGCAGTATTTT
NA,TRBD2,TRBJ2-5,TRBV4-2,CASSRSSGGFQETQYF,TGTGCCAGCAGCCGCTCTAGCGGGGGGTTCCAAGAGACCCAGTACTTC
NA,NA,TRBJ1-5,TRBV7-9,CAGGKEQPQHF,TGTGCCGGAGGAAAAGAGCAGCCCCAGCATTTT
NA,TRBD1,TRBJ2-1,TRBV30,CAWYRGAYNEQFF,TGTGCCTGGTACAGGGGGGCCTACAATGAGCAGTTCTTC
NA,NA,TRBJ1-2,TRBV7-8,CASSPSRLPQGLGYTF,TGTGCCAGCAGCCCCAGCCGATTACCGCAGGGCTTGGGCTACACCTTC
NA,NA,TRBJ1-4,TRBV10-3,CAISAEGEGEKLFF,TGTGCCATCAGTGCTGAAGGGGAGGGTGAAAAACTGTTTTTT
few,NA,TRBJ1-1,TRBV25-1,CASSDPYTEAFF,TGTGCCAGCAGTGACCCCTACACTGAAGCTTTCTTT
NA,NA,TRBJ2-3,TRBV29-1,CSVVQFPGSYTDTQYF,TGCAGCGTCGTTCAGTTCCCGGGAAGCTACACAGATACGCAGTATTTT
NA,NA,TRBJ1-1,TRBV5-4,CASSTGINTEAFF,TGTGCCAGCAGCACCGGGATCAACACTGAAGCTTTCTTT
once,TRBD1,TRBJ1-6,TRBV2,CASREGQALNSPLHF,TGTGCCAGCAGAGAGGGACAGGCGTTAAATTCACCCCTCCACTTT
NA,NA,TRBJ1-5,TRBV27,CASSPSDMWYQPQHF,TGTGCCAGCAGCCCCTCGGACATGTGGTATCAGCCCCAGCATTTT
NA,TRBD1,TRBJ2-6,TRBV27,CASSPHLGQMISGANVLTF,TGTGCCAGCAGTCCACACCTGGGACAGATGATCTCTGGGGCCAACGTCCTGACTTTC
NA,NA,TRBJ2-5,TRBV6-5,CASAEGGSETQYF,TGTGCCAGCGCGGAGGGGGGGTCGGAGACCCAGTACTTC
NA,NA,TRBJ1-1,TRBV18,CASSPTVPEAFF,TGTGCCAGCTCACCGACAGTCCCTGAAGCTTTCTTT
NA,TRBD2,TRBJ2-7,TRBV10-2,CASRRTSGNYEQYF,TGCGCCAGCAGGAGGACTAGCGGGAACTACGAGCAGTACTTC
NA,TRBD1,TRBJ2-7,TRBV28,CASSLLPGTGGYEQYF,TGTGCCAGCAGTTTGCTTCCCGGGACAGGGGGCTACGAGCAGTACTTC
NA,NA,TRBJ1-6,TRBV29-1,CSVQDNNSPLHF,TGCAGCGTGCAGGACAATAATTCACCCCTCCACTTT
NA,TRBD2,TRBJ2-1,TRBV2,CASRRLAGGNEQFF,TGTGCCAGCAGAAGACTAGCGGGGGGGAATGAGCAGTTCTTC
NA,TRBD1,TRBJ2-5,TRBV28,CASSFRTGETQYF,TGTGCCAGCAGTTTTAGGACAGGAGAGACCCAGTACTTC
once,NA,TRBJ2-7,TRBV11-2,CASSLVSYEQYF,TGTGCCAGCAGCTTAGTATCCTACGAGCAGTACTTC
NA,NA,TRBJ2-7,TRBV11-2,CASSPRPRSIVYEQYF,TGTGCCAGCAGTCCCCGCCCTAGATCCATAGTCTACGAGCAGTACTTC
NA,NA,TRBJ2-7,TRBV5-5,CASSPEREALYEQYF,TGTGCCAGCAGCCCGGAGAGGGAGGCCCTCTACGAGCAGTACTTC
NA,NA,TRBJ1-2,TRBV5-5,CASSSKRFGYTF,TGTGCCAGCAGCTCGAAACGGTTCGGCTACACCTTC
NA,TRBD2,TRBJ2-7,TRBV6-5,CASRTTSGGPYEQYF,TGTGCCAGCAGGACGACTAGCGGGGGACCCTACGAGCAGTACTTC
once,NA,TRBJ1-4,TRBV6-7,CASSYSLTVRWEKLFF,TGTGCCAGCAGTTACTCCCTGACAGTCAGGTGGGAAAAACTGTTTTTT
NA,TRBD1,TRBJ1-1,TRBV11-3,CASSLDRGIAEAFF,TGTGCCAGCAGCTTAGACAGGGGGATCGCTGAAGCTTTCTTT
NA,NA,TRBJ1-5,TRBV2,CATRRSNQPQHF,TGTGCCACCAGACGGTCCAATCAGCCCCAGCATTTT
NA,TRBD1,TRBJ2-7,TRBV19,CASSNPGGSYEQYF,TGTGCCAGTAGTAATCCAGGGGGCTCCTACGAGCAGTACTTC
NA,TRBD1,TRBJ1-6,TRBV9,CASSGPGQYNSPLHF,TGTGCCAGCAGCGGTCCGGGACAGTATAATTCACCCCTCCACTTT
NA,TRBD2,TRBJ2-5,TRBV14,CASSLGLAQGETQYF,TGTGCCAGCAGCCTAGGACTAGCGCAAGGAGAGACCCAGTACTTC